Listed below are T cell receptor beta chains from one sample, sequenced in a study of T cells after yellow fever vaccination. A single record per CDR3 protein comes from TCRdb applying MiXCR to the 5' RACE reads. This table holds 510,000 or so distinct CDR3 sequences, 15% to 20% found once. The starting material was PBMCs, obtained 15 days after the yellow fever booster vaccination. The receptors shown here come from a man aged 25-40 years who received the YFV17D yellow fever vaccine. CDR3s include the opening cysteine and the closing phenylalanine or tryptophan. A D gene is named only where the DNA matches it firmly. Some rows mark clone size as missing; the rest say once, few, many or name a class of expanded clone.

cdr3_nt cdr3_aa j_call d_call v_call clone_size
TGTGCCAGCAGCCGCGTGAGTACTGAGCAGTTCTTC CASSRVSTEQFF TRBJ2-1 - TRBV12-3/TRBV12-4 -
TGTGCCAGCTCCCCAGCCTTTGGGCCTGGGACGCAGTTCTTC CASSPAFGPGTQFF TRBJ2-1 - TRBV18 few
TGCAGTGCTGGGCCTGCTAGCAAGTTCGTGGACGAGCAGTACTTC CSAGPASKFVDEQYF TRBJ2-7 - TRBV20-1 -
TGCAGTGCACAATTCACCAGGGGATACTACGAGCAGTACTTC CSAQFTRGYYEQYF TRBJ2-7 - TRBV20-1 few
TGTGCCAGCACCTCCAAGAGGAGCGAGGATTTGGGTGAGCAGTACTTC CASTSKRSEDLGEQYF TRBJ2-7 - TRBV7-6 -
TGTGCCAGCAGTTTAGGTACGCCTCAGCCCCAGCATTTT CASSLGTPQPQHF TRBJ1-5 - TRBV12-3/TRBV12-4 few
TGTGCCAGCAGCCCCCGGACAGGACACTATGGCTACACCTTC CASSPRTGHYGYTF TRBJ1-2 TRBD1 TRBV7-2 few
TGTGCCAGCAGCAGAAACCAGGGGACCCAGTACTTC CASSRNQGTQYF TRBJ2-5 - TRBV7-2 -
TGTGCCAGCTCAGAGGGACAGGATCTCTATGGCTACACCTTC CASSEGQDLYGYTF TRBJ1-2 TRBD1 TRBV18 -
TGTGCCAGCAGTGAAGGTGTTGGGGACGCCCGGCAGTTCTTC CASSEGVGDARQFF TRBJ2-1 - TRBV6-1 few
TGCAGCGTTGTTCCTAGCGGGCCGTTCAAAGAGACCCAGTACTTC CSVVPSGPFKETQYF TRBJ2-5 TRBD2 TRBV29-1 -
TGTGCCAGCAGCTTAGGTCCTAATGAAAAACTGTTTTTT CASSLGPNEKLFF TRBJ1-4 - TRBV7-6 many
TGTGCCAGCAGTTTAATTTTGCATGAGCAGTTCTTC CASSLILHEQFF TRBJ2-1 - TRBV12-3/TRBV12-4 few
TGTGCCAGCAGTTACGACACTACCAGAGAGACCCAGTACTTC CASSYDTTRETQYF TRBJ2-5 - TRBV6-5 -
TGTGCCAGCAGTCCGGACCTACTCAGGAGTACGCAGTATTTT CASSPDLLRSTQYF TRBJ2-3 - TRBV12-3/TRBV12-4 -
TGTGCCAGCAGCCCCTTCCCGGGGGGGGCAGATACGCAGTATTTT CASSPFPGGADTQYF TRBJ2-3 TRBD2 TRBV7-9 -
TGTGCCAGCAGCCCGTATGATCGAGTAAATGAGCAGTTCTTC CASSPYDRVNEQFF TRBJ2-1 - TRBV7-2 -
TGTGCCAGCAGTTCATTCAGACTTGAAGCTTTCTTT CASSSFRLEAFF TRBJ1-1 - TRBV28 -